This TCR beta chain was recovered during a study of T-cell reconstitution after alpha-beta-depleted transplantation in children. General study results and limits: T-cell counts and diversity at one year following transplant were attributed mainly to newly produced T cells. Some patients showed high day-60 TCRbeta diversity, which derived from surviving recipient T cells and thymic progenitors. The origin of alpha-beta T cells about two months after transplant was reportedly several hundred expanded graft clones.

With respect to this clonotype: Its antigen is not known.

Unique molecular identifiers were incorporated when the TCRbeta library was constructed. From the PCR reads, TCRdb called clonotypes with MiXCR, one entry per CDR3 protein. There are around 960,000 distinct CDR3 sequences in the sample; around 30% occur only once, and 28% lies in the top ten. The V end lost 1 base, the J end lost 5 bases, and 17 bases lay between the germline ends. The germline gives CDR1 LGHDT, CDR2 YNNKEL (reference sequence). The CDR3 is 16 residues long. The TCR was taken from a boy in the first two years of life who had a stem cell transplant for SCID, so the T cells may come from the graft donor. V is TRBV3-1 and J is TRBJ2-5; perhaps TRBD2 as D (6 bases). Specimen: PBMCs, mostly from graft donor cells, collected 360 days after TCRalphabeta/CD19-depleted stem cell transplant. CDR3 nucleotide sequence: TGTGCCAGCAGCCAAGTTCGGGCTAGCGCAGGCGAGACCCAGTACTTC. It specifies CASSQVRASAGETQYF.